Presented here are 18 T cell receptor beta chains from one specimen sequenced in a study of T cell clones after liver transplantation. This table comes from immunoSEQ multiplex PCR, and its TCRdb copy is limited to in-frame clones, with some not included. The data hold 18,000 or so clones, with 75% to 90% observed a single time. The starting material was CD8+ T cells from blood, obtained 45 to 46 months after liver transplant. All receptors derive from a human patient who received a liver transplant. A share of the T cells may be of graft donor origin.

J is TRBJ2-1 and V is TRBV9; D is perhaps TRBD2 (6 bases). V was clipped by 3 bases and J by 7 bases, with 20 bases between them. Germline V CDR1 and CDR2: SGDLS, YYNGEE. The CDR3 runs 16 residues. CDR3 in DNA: TGTGCCAGCAGCGGTGAACTAGCCCTGGGTATAAATGAGCAGTTCTTC. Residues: CASSGELALGINEQFF.

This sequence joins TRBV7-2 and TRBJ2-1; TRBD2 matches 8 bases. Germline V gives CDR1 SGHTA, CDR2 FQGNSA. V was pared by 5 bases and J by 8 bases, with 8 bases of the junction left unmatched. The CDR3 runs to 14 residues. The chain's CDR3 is CASSPSGGWDEQFF. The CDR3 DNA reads TGTGCCAGCAGCCCCTCGGGGGGGTGGGATGAGCAGTTCTTC.

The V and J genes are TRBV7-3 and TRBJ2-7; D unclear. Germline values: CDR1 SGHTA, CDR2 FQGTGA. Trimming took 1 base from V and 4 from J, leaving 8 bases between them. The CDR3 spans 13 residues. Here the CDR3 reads CASSLNLGYEQYF. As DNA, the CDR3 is TGTGCCAGCAGCTTAAACCTGGGTTACGAGCAGTACTTC.

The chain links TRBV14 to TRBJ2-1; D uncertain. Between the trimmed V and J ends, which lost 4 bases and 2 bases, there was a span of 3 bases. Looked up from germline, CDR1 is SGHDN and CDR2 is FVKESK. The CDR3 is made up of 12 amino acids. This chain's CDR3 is CASSLAYNEQFF. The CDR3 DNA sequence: TGTGCCAGCAGCCTTGCCTACAATGAGCAGTTCTTC.

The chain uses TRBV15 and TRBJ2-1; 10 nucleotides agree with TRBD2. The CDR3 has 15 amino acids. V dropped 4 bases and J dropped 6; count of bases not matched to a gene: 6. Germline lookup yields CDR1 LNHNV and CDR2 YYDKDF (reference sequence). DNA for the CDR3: TGTGCCACCAGCACGCGGCTAGCGGGAGTCAATGAGCAGTTCTTC. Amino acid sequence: CATSTRLAGVNEQFF.

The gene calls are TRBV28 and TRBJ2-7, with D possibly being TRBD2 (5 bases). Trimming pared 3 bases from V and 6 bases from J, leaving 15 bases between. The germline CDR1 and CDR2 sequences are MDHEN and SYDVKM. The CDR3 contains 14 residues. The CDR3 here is CASSFPSLGGEQYF. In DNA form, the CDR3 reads TGTGCCAGCAGTTTCCCTTCGCTCGGAGGCGAGCAGTACTTC.

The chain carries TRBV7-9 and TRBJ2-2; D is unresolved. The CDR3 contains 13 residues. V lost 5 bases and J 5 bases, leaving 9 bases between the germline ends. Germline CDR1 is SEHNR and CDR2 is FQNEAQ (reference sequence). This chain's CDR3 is CASSEAVTGELFF. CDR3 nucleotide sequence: TGTGCCAGCAGCGAGGCCGTTACCGGGGAGCTGTTTTTT.

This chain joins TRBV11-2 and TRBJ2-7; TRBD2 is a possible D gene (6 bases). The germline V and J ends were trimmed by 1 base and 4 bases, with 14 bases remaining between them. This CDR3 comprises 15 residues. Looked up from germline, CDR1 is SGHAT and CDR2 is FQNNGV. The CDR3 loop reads CASSLVGGIVYEQYF. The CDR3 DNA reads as TGTGCCAGCAGCTTAGTTGGCGGGATTGTTTACGAGCAGTACTTC.

CDR3: CASSAPTSWFSETQYF. In DNA, the CDR3 is TGTGCCAGCAGCGCCCCAACCTCCTGGTTCTCAGAGACCCAGTACTTC. The gene calls are TRBV7-2 and TRBJ2-5, with D uncertain. Trimming removed 5 bases at V and 4 bases at J, with 20 bases between. The CDR3 runs to 16 residues. Germline CDR1 SGHTA, CDR2 FQGNSA.

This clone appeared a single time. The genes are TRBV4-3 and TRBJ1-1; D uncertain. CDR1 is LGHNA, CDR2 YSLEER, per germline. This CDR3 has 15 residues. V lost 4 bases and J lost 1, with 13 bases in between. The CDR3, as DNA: TGCGCCAGCAGCCCACTCGGCCTCTCGAACACTGAAGCTTTCTTT. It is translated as CASSPLGLSNTEAFF.

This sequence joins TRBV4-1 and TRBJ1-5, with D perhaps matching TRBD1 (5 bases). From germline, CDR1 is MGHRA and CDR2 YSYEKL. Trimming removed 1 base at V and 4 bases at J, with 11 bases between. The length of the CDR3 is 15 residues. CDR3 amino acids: CASSQVVEGNQPQHF. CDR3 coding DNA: TGCGCCAGCAGCCAAGTCGTAGAGGGGAATCAGCCCCAGCATTTT.

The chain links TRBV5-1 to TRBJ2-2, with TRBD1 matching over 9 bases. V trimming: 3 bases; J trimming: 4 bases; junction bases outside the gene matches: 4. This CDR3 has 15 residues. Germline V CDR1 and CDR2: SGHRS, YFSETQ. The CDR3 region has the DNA TGCGCCAGCAGCTGGGGACAGGGTGTCACCGGGGAGCTGTTTTTT. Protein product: CASSWGQGVTGELFF.

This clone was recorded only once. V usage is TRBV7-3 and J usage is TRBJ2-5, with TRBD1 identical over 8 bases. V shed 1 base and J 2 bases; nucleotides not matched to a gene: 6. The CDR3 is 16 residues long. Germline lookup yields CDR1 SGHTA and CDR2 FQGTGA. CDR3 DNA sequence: TGTGCCAGCAGCTTAAATGCCAGGGGGCTACAAGAGACCCAGTACTTC. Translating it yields CASSLNARGLQETQYF.

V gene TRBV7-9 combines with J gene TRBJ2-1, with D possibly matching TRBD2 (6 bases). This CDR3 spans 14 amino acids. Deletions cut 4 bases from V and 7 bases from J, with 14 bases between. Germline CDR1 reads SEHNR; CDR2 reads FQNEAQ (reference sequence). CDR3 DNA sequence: TGTGCCAGCAGCTCGGAGGCAGGGAGGAATGAGCAGTTCTTC. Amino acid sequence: CASSSEAGRNEQFF.

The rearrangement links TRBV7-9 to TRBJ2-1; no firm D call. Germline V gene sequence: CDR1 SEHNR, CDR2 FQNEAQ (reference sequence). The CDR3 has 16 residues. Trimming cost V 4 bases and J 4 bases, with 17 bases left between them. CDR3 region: CASSSVEILGYNEQFF. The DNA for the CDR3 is TGTGCCAGCAGCTCCGTAGAGATTCTGGGGTACAATGAGCAGTTCTTC.

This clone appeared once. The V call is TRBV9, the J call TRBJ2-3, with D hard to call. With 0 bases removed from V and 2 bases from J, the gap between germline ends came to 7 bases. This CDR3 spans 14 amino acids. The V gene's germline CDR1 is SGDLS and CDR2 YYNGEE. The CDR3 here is CASSVVSNTDTQYF. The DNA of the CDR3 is TGTGCCAGCAGCGTAGTCTCCAACACAGATACGCAGTATTTT.

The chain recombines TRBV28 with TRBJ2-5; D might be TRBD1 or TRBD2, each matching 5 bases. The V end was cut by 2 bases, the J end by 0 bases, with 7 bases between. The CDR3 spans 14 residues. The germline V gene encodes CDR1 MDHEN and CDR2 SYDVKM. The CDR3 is CASSLRDDQETQYF. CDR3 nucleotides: TGTGCCAGCAGTTTAAGGGACGACCAAGAGACCCAGTACTTC.

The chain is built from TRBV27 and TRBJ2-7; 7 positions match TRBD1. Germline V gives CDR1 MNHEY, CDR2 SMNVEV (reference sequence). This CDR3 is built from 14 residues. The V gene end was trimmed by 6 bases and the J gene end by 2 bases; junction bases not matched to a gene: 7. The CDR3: CASSGQESAYEQYF. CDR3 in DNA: TGTGCCAGCAGCGGACAGGAATCGGCCTACGAGCAGTACTTC.